Following are 19 T cell receptor beta chains from one sample sequenced in a study of control samples from healthy donors and cancer patients. Data came from immunoSEQ multiplex PCR; TCRdb stores just in-frame clones and leaves some out. Here the sample spans 150,000 to 200,000 clones, around 90% being singletons. Source material: blood. Source of these receptors: a man younger than 35 in good health.

The V gene is TRBV5-4, the J gene TRBJ2-5; 9 nucleotides align to TRBD1. Germline V gene sequence: CDR1 SGHNT, CDR2 YYREEE (reference sequence). Trimming took 7 bases from V and 4 from J; bases not matched to a gene: 5. This CDR3 contains 13 residues. This chain's CDR3 is CASSRTGVETQYF. CDR3 DNA sequence: TGTGCCAGCTCGCGGACAGGGGTAGAGACCCAGTACTTC.

This rearrangement joins TRBV7-8 to TRBJ1-4, with D unresolved. The CDR3 loop spans 14 amino acids. Germline CDR1 reads SGHVS; CDR2 reads FQNEAQ. Trimming left V 5 bases short and J 4 bases short, with 11 bases between. CDR3 sequence (DNA): TGTGCCAGCAGCCCGGGCCCTAGTAATGAAAAACTGTTTTTT. Translated, it gives CASSPGPSNEKLFF.

The CDR3 DNA reads TGTGCCAGCAGCCCTAGTCCCGCGGCGTGGGGCGAGCAGTACTTC. Its protein product is CASSPSPAAWGEQYF. The rearrangement uses TRBV9 and TRBJ2-7; D ambiguous. This CDR3 contains 15 residues. CDR1 and CDR2 (germline): SGDLS, YYNGEE. Trimming removed 4 bases at V and 6 bases at J, with 20 bases between.

V gene TRBV7-9 combines with J gene TRBJ2-3, with 12 positions matching TRBD2. V lost 1 base to trimming and J lost 4 bases; unmatched junction nucleotides: 9. Per the germline V gene, CDR1 is SEHNR and CDR2 is FQNEAQ (reference sequence). The CDR3 consists of 18 residues. The CDR3 DNA reads TGTGCCAGCAGCTTAGATTATGGCCTAGCGGGGGGGCCAGATACGCAGTATTTT. This encodes CASSLDYGLAGGPDTQYF. The full variable domain, with the rest looked up from reference TRBV7-9 and TRBJ2-3, is DTGVSQNPRHKITKRGQNVTFRCDPISEHNRLYWYRQTLGQGPEFLTYFQNEAQLEKSRLLSDRFSAERPKGSFSTLEIQRTEQGDSAMYLCASSLDYGLAGGPDTQYFGPGTRLTVL.

V is TRBV30 and J is TRBJ2-7; TRBD1 agrees at 8 bases. In germline, CDR1 is GTSNPN, CDR2 SVGIG (reference sequence). Unmatched junction bases numbered 4, after V lost 0 bases and J lost 3 bases. CDR3 length: 14 amino acids. CDR3 region: CAWSVRQGHYEQYF. CDR3 nucleotide sequence: TGTGCCTGGAGTGTAAGACAGGGGCACTACGAGCAGTACTTC.

The V call is TRBV5-1, the J call TRBJ2-1; maybe TRBD1 (6 bases). The CDR3 is made up of 15 amino acids. With 0 bases removed from V and 6 bases from J, the gap between germline ends came to 13 bases. CDR1 and CDR2 from the germline V gene are SGHRS and YFSETQ. The chain's CDR3 is CASSLAQGFANEQFF. Here the CDR3 DNA reads TGCGCCAGCAGCTTGGCACAGGGATTCGCCAATGAGCAGTTCTTC.

The V gene is TRBV19, the J gene TRBJ1-1; tentative D call: TRBD1 (6 bases). This CDR3 contains 14 residues. Trimming took off 5 bases at V and 2 bases at J, with 12 bases between the two ends. The germline gives CDR1 LNHDA, CDR2 SQIVND (reference sequence). CDR3 bases: TGTGCCAGTAGTGTCTCAGGGGAAAACACTGAAGCTTTCTTT. Protein: CASSVSGENTEAFF.

The chain recombines TRBV6-5 with TRBJ1-2; no reliable D call. The V end was cut by 2 bases, the J end by 3 bases, with 13 bases between. Germline assignment: CDR1 MNHEY and CDR2 SVGAGI. The CDR3 has 15 amino acids. The CDR3 reads CASSYTIRNYYGYTF. The CDR3 DNA reads as TGTGCCAGCAGTTACACTATACGGAATTACTATGGCTACACCTTC.

The chain employs TRBV7-2 and TRBJ2-3, with unresolved D. This CDR3 spans 13 amino acids. The ends were cut back, 2 bases at V and 5 bases at J, with 8 bases in the middle. Germline V gene data show CDR1 as SGHTA and CDR2 as FQGNSA. DNA of the CDR3: TGTGCCAGCAGCTTAAGGATCGGAGATACGCAGTATTTT. Encoded protein: CASSLRIGDTQYF.

J is TRBJ1-6 and V is TRBV23-1; D perhaps matches TRBD1 (6 bases). TRBV23-1 is known as an ORF, though its function is uncertain. CDR3 length equals 15 residues. Trimming removed 0 bases from V and 10 bases from J, with 13 bases in between. The chain's CDR3 is CASSQSNRAESPLHF. CDR3 DNA sequence: TGCGCCAGCAGTCAATCGAACAGGGCGGAATCACCCCTCCACTTT.

The rearrangement links TRBV27 to TRBJ2-5, with 7 bases aligning to TRBD2. There are 15 residues in the CDR3. V lost 4 bases, J lost 5 bases, and 10 bases stayed unmatched. CDR1 is MNHEY, CDR2 SMNVEV, per germline (reference sequence). The CDR3 is CASSSGGRRGETQYF. CDR3 bases: TGTGCCAGCAGTTCGGGAGGCAGGCGGGGTGAGACCCAGTACTTC.

V is TRBV7-2 and J is TRBJ2-7; 9 bases align to TRBD2. V shed 5 bases, J shed 3 bases, and the junction held 5 bases outside the gene matches. Germline-derived CDR1 and CDR2 are SGHTA and FQGNSA. The CDR3 sequence is 14 residues long. CDR3 sequence: CASSLSGGVYEQYF. The CDR3 DNA reads TGTGCCAGCAGCCTTAGCGGGGGCGTCTACGAGCAGTACTTC.

The rearrangement links TRBV7-2 to TRBJ1-1; D remains ambiguous. This CDR3 has 13 residues. Germline V lookup: CDR1 SGHTA, CDR2 FQGNSA. Trimming removed 3 bases at V and 1 base at J, with 6 bases between. For the CDR3, the DNA is TGTGCCAGCAGCTTTGTACAGAACACTGAAGCTTTCTTT. Its translation is CASSFVQNTEAFF.

The V gene is TRBV7-9, the J gene TRBJ1-1; D remains unclear. The CDR3 loop spans 15 amino acids. The germline V gene encodes CDR1 SEHNR and CDR2 FQNEAQ (reference sequence). Trimming pared 5 bases from V and 6 bases from J, leaving 19 bases between. CDR3 sequence: CASSLGMVWEPEAFF. The DNA of the CDR3 is TGTGCCAGCAGCCTAGGGATGGTTTGGGAGCCTGAAGCTTTCTTT.

The chain carries TRBV6-5 and TRBJ1-4; D is possibly TRBD1 (6 bases). The CDR3 runs 15 residues. Trimming removed 5 bases from V and 2 bases from J, with 12 bases in between. The germline V gene has CDR1 MNHEY and CDR2 SVGAGI. The CDR3 coding sequence is TGTGCCAGCAGTCCTCACCAGGGGACTAATGAAAAACTGTTTTTT. Translated, it gives CASSPHQGTNEKLFF.

V is TRBV7-9 and J is TRBJ2-5; 10 bases match TRBD1. The CDR3 totals 15 residues. CDR1 and CDR2 (germline): SEHNR, FQNEAQ (reference sequence). V lost 5 bases and J lost 4; bases outside the gene matches: 7. The CDR3 loop reads CASSTDRGQRETQYF. As DNA, the CDR3 is TGTGCCAGCAGCACAGACAGGGGGCAAAGAGAGACCCAGTACTTC.

This chain joins TRBV2 and TRBJ1-6; 9 nucleotides line up with TRBD1. This CDR3 region has 15 residues. V lost 6 bases and J lost 5; bases outside the gene matches: 5. The germline gives CDR1 SNHLY, CDR2 FYNNEI. The CDR3 coding sequence is TGTGCCAGCAGCGGACAGGGGACAAATAATTCACCCCTCCACTTT. This sequence encodes CASSGQGTNNSPLHF.

CDR3 sequence: CATSGGTGGPTEQFF. The CDR3 DNA follows: TGTGCCACCAGTGGGGGGACAGGCGGTCCTACTGAGCAGTTCTTC. V and J are TRBV24-1 and TRBJ2-1, with 8 bases identical to TRBD1. Trimming cost V 5 bases and J 9 bases; bases outside gene matches: 11. This CDR3 is 15 amino acids long. Germline V gives CDR1 KGHDR, CDR2 SFDVKD.

The sample holds one count of this clone. The V gene is TRBV10-3, the J gene TRBJ2-5; 10 nucleotides agree with TRBD2. CDR3 size: 18 residues. The J segment lost 4 bases and the V segment lost 5 bases, leaving 16 bases of the junction unmatched. Germline V gene data show CDR1 as ENHRY and CDR2 as SYGVKD. The CDR3 region has the DNA TGTGCCATCAGTCCAAGTTTGGTTAGCGGGGGGCAACCAGAGACCCAGTACTTC. Translating it yields CAISPSLVSGGQPETQYF.